This T cell receptor beta chain is from a study of blood T cells in healthy people across ages. CDR3 length: 14 amino acids. Germline CDR1 reads SGHRS; CDR2 reads YFSETQ. Losses at the gene ends were 5 bases for V and 5 bases for J; bases not matched to a gene: 8. This clonotype was seen only a few times. PCR was performed a second time for about 6 to 11 cycles using a sample-barcoded 5' primer and a J-beta primer mix. Each cDNA molecule was tagged by a template-switch adaptor with 12 random nucleotides. TCRdb re-called the 5' RACE reads through MiXCR, storing one row per CDR3 protein. The sample has hundreds of thousands of distinct CDR3 sequences, about 30% seen once; the top ten hold 15% to 19%.

The specimen was blood. This chain uses TRBV5-1 with TRBJ1-2, with 8 nucleotides matching TRBD1. The sequence was obtained from a woman aged 80 or over in good health. In nucleotides, the CDR3 is TGCGCCAGCAGGGGGGCCGGGACAGGATATGGCTACACCTTC. It specifies CASRGAGTGYGYTF.